The clone carrying this T cell receptor beta chain was found many times. This sample stems from a study of molecular identifiers for immune sequencing clone quantification. Study-level information: Naive CD8 cell RNA, from 20,000 or 100,000 cells, was split five ways in replicates, with four sequenced.

When naive CD8 T cells were sorted, they were gated as CD8+CD4-CCR7+CD45RA+. TCRdb re-analysed the PCR reads in MiXCR, keeping a single row per CDR3 protein. Of under 600,000 distinct CDR3 sequences listed, roughly a fifth are singletons. Germline trimming cut 7 bases from V and 4 bases from J; bases unmatched to any gene: 13. CDR3 length equals 17 residues. Looked up from germline, CDR1 is SGHAT and CDR2 is FQNNGV. Sequencing used naive CD8+ T cells from blood, with Jurkat cell RNA spiked in. Subset defined: FACS-sorted CD8+CD4-CCR7+CD45RA+ naive T cells. The J gene is TRBJ2-3, the V gene TRBV11-2; 11 bases align to TRBD2. The clonotype originates from a human donor in good health. Some libraries in this study had Jurkat cell RNA spiked in. CDR3 sequence (DNA): TGTGCCAGCACCAACGGGGGACTAGCGGCAATCGCAGATACGCAGTATTTT. It translates to CASTNGGLAAIADTQYF.